Listed here are 18 T cell receptor beta chains from one sample, sequenced in a study of blood T cell repertoires in COVID-19. TCRdb keeps only in-frame clones here, not all; method: immunoSEQ multiplex PCR. The table lists 200,000 to 300,000 clones, about 87% of them singletons. The sequenced sample was peripheral blood. The receptors derive from a woman in her thirties with COVID-19, enrolled during active disease.

This chain joins TRBV19 and TRBJ1-5; unclear D gene. Germline V gene data show CDR1 as LNHDA and CDR2 as SQIVND (reference sequence). V was pared by 7 bases and J by 0 bases, with 7 bases between. This CDR3 is 13 amino acids long. The CDR3 region has the DNA TGTGCCAGTAAAAACAATAGCAATCAGCCCCAGCATTTT. Translated: CASKNNSNQPQHF. Variable domain in full (rest from reference TRBV19 and TRBJ1-5): DGGITQSPKYLFRKEGQNVTLSCEQNLNHDAMYWYRQDPGQGLRLIYYSQIVNDFQKGDIAEGYSVSREKKESFPLTVTSAQKNPTAFYLCASKNNSNQPQHFGDGTRLSIL.

The CDR3 nucleotides read TGTGCCAGTAAAACAGGGGGCGGCACAGATACGCAGTATTTT. Its protein is CASKTGGGTDTQYF. The chain is built from TRBV19 and TRBJ2-3; 9 positions agree with TRBD1. CDR1 is LNHDA and CDR2 is SQIVND in the germline V gene (reference sequence). The V gene end was trimmed by 7 bases and the J gene end by 1 base; junction bases not matched to a gene: 3. The CDR3 loop spans 14 amino acids.

The chain has TRBV7-6 and TRBJ2-7; a weak D match, TRBD2 (7 bases). Trimming removed 1 base at V and 3 bases at J, with 19 bases between. Germline CDR1 is SGHVS and CDR2 is FNYEAQ. The CDR3 is 17 residues long. The CDR3 nucleotides read TGTGCCAGCAGCTTAGAGGTTGGGGGGGGCGAGTTCTACGAGCAGTACTTC. The encoded protein is CASSLEVGGGEFYEQYF. The full variable domain, in which reference TRBV7-6 and TRBJ2-7 provide the parts outside the CDR3, is GAGVSQSPRYKVTKRGQDVALRCDPISGHVSLYWYRQALGQGPEFLTYFNYEAQQDKSGLPNDRFSAERPEGSISTLTIQRTEQRDSAMYRCASSLEVGGGEFYEQYFGPGTRLTVT.

In this sample, this clone turned up once. V usage is TRBV5-8 and J usage is TRBJ1-2; D is unclear. There are 13 residues in the CDR3. Germline CDR1 reads SGHTS; CDR2 reads YDEGEE. V lost 4 bases to trimming and J lost 3 bases, with 10 bases between them. This CDR3 is CASSSRRDYGYTF. The CDR3 DNA reads TGTGCCAGCAGCAGCCGGAGGGACTATGGCTACACCTTC.

The chain recombines TRBV6-1 with TRBJ1-6; D is possibly TRBD1 (6 bases). V was cut by 3 bases and J by 10 bases, with 13 bases left in between. The CDR3 is made up of 14 amino acids. Germline V gene sequence: CDR1 MNHNS, CDR2 SASEGT. This chain's CDR3 is CASSDVLRGSPLHF. CDR3 sequence (DNA): TGTGCCAGCAGTGATGTGTTAAGGGGGTCACCCCTCCACTTT.

This chain joins TRBV7-9 and TRBJ1-1, with 10 bases fitting TRBD1. This CDR3 comprises 17 residues. Germline-derived CDR1 and CDR2 are SEHNR and FQNEAQ (reference sequence). V lost 6 bases, J lost 1 base, and 11 bases stayed unmatched. The CDR3 DNA reads TGTGCCAGCAGTCCAGACAGGGGGCGCATAGGGAACACTGAAGCTTTCTTT. Amino acid sequence: CASSPDRGRIGNTEAFF.

The chain combines TRBV6-2 or TRBV6-3 with TRBJ1-4, with 7 bases matching TRBD1. V lost 2 bases, J lost 8 bases, and 2 bases stayed unmatched. Per the germline V gene, CDR1 is MNHEY and CDR2 is SVGEGT. The CDR3 has 13 amino acids. The CDR3 region has the DNA TGTGCCAGCAGTTACCCGACAGGGGAAAAACTGTTTTTT. It encodes CASSYPTGEKLFF.

This sequence joins TRBV10-3 and TRBJ1-2, with no clear D. CDR1 ENHRY and CDR2 SYGVKD come from the germline V gene. CDR3 size: 13 residues. Trimming pared 7 bases from V and 4 bases from J, leaving 13 bases between. The CDR3 is CAITPQASYGYTF. The CDR3 DNA reads TGTGCCATCACCCCCCAGGCATCCTATGGCTACACCTTC.

The chain recombines TRBV10-3 with TRBJ1-5; D possibly corresponds to TRBD1 (6 bases). Germline V CDR1 and CDR2: ENHRY, SYGVKD. V was pared by 3 bases and J by 5 bases, with 8 bases between. The CDR3 consists of 13 residues. The CDR3 nucleotides are TGTGCCATCAGTGATCAGGGGCATCAGCCCCAGCATTTT. Its protein product is CAISDQGHQPQHF.

The chain employs TRBV5-4 and TRBJ2-2; weak D call: TRBD1 (6 bases). Germline-derived CDR1 and CDR2 are SGHNT and YYREEE (reference sequence). The CDR3 loop spans 15 amino acids. V dropped 4 bases and J dropped 2 bases, with 12 bases sitting between them. DNA of the CDR3: TGTGCCAGCAGCGGCCCGGGACAAAACACCGGGGAGCTGTTTTTT. Its translation: CASSGPGQNTGELFF. Full variable domain (outside the CDR3, taken from reference TRBV5-4 and TRBJ2-2): ETGVTQSPTHLIKTRGQQVTLRCSSQSGHNTVSWYQQALGQGPQFIFQYYREEENGRGNFPPRFSGLQFPNYSSELNVNALELDDSALYLCASSGPGQNTGELFFGEGSRLTVL.

This chain links TRBV9 with TRBJ2-5; D is perhaps TRBD1 (5 bases). V lost 3 bases and J lost 5, with 14 bases in between. Germline V lookup: CDR1 SGDLS, CDR2 YYNGEE. CDR3 length equals 14 residues. The CDR3 sequence is CASSGGHWQETQYF. Written as DNA, the CDR3 is TGTGCCAGCAGCGGCGGACACTGGCAGGAGACCCAGTACTTC.

The V gene is TRBV10-1, the J gene TRBJ1-4; no clear D. Looked up from germline, CDR1 is WNHNN and CDR2 is SYGVQD (reference sequence). Trimming pared 9 bases from V and 4 bases from J, leaving 12 bases between. This CDR3 region has 13 residues. CDR3 nucleotide sequence: TGCGCCAGACCCAGATTATTTAATGAAAAACTGTTTTTT. This codes for CARPRLFNEKLFF.

V and J are TRBV15 and TRBJ2-3; TRBD1 matches at 8 bases. Germline trimming cut 5 bases from V and 4 bases from J; bases unmatched to any gene: 8. The CDR3 covers 15 residues. Per germline, CDR1 LNHNV and CDR2 YYDKDF (reference sequence). As DNA, the CDR3 is TGTGCCACCAGCCGGCCTGGACAGGGTTCAGATACGCAGTATTTT. Amino acid sequence: CATSRPGQGSDTQYF.

The CDR3 spells CASSRRGRSTDTQYF. CDR3 nucleotides: TGTGCCAGCAGCCGAAGGGGGCGAAGCACAGATACGCAGTATTTT. This rearrangement joins TRBV7-6 to TRBJ2-3, with 7 bases fitting TRBD1. Trimming at V came to 5 bases and at J to 0 bases, leaving 5 bases not matched to a gene. Germline CDR1 is SGHVS and CDR2 is FNYEAQ. CDR3 length: 15 residues.

The rearrangement uses TRBV3-1 (or the pseudogene TRBV3-2) and TRBJ2-5; no firm D call. The V and J ends lost 1 base and 5 bases respectively, with 17 bases between them. The CDR3 is 16 amino acids. Germline V CDR1 and CDR2: LGHDT, YNNKEL (reference sequence). CDR3 sequence reads: CASSQGWSSRRETQYF. CDR3 in DNA: TGTGCCAGCAGCCAAGGATGGTCTAGTCGGCGCGAGACCCAGTACTTC.

V is TRBV5-8 and J is TRBJ2-3; no firm D call. There are 13 residues in the CDR3. V dropped 2 bases and J dropped 2 bases, with 6 bases sitting between them. Germline lookup yields CDR1 SGHTS and CDR2 YDEGEE. CDR3 DNA: TGTGCCAGCAGCTTCGGTCACACAGATACGCAGTATTTT. It yields the protein CASSFGHTDTQYF.

The chain has TRBV4-1 and TRBJ1-1; TRBD1 might be the D (6 bases). The V end was cut by 6 bases, the J end by 1 base, with 9 bases between. This CDR3 has 13 amino acids. Germline assignment: CDR1 MGHRA and CDR2 YSYEKL. The CDR3 DNA is TGCGCCAGCAGACCGGACAGGAACACTGAAGCTTTCTTT. Its translation is CASRPDRNTEAFF.

The rearrangement joins TRBV5-4 to TRBJ2-2; D unresolved. The CDR3 contains 16 residues. Germline V lookup: CDR1 SGHNT, CDR2 YYREEE (reference sequence). V was pared by 3 bases and J by 3 bases, with 15 bases between. The CDR3 coding sequence is TGTGCCAGCAGCTCAATCCAGACGGCGGACACCGGGGAGCTGTTTTTT. Translation: CASSSIQTADTGELFF.